The 17 T cell receptor beta chains reported below all come from one sample, sequenced in a study of radiation and T cells in renal cell carcinoma. Generated by immunoSEQ multiplex PCR, the TCRdb table keeps only in-frame clones and is missing some. The table lists some 10,000 clones, roughly 59% of them singletons. Indicated treatment: 15 Gy SBRT to primary tumor, nephrectomy 4 weeks later. The input for sequencing was tumor tissue, taken from a patient whose treatment included radiotherapy and nephrectomy. These TCRs come from a woman aged 50 to 60 with renal cell carcinoma.

This chain links TRBV5-5 with TRBJ1-1; TRBD1 is a possible D gene (6 bases). The germline gives CDR1 SGHKS, CDR2 YYEKEE (reference sequence). Trimming took 0 bases from V and 8 from J, leaving 8 bases between them. The CDR3 has 12 amino acids. The CDR3 sequence is CASSLVGQEAFF. CDR3 nucleotides: TGTGCCAGCAGCTTGGTCGGACAGGAAGCTTTCTTT.

The chain links TRBV5-1 to TRBJ2-3, with 11 positions matching TRBD1. This CDR3 has 17 amino acids. CDR1 is SGHRS, CDR2 YFSETQ, per germline. The ends lost 3 bases at V and 3 bases at J; junction bases unmatched: 9. The CDR3 spells CASSSTLGQGATDTQYF. The CDR3 DNA reads as TGCGCCAGCAGCTCAACCCTCGGACAGGGGGCAACAGATACGCAGTATTTT.

The chain recombines TRBV7-2 with TRBJ2-7, with D tentatively TRBD1 (6 bases). Trimming pared 1 base from V and 6 bases from J, leaving 13 bases between. The length of the CDR3 is 14 residues. Germline CDR1 SGHTA, CDR2 FQGNSA. CDR3 bases: TGTGCCAGCAGCTTAGGAGGGGGTGAGAGCGAGCAGTACTTC. This gives the protein CASSLGGGESEQYF. The complete variable domain, with remaining parts taken from reference TRBV7-2 and TRBJ2-7, reads GAGVSQSPSNKVTEKGKDVELRCDPISGHTALYWYRQSLGQGLEFLIYFQGNSAPDKSGLPSDRFSAERTGGSVSTLTIQRTQQEDSAVYLCASSLGGGESEQYFGPGTRLTVT.

The CDR3 here is CAWSRQGETQYF. CDR3 DNA: TGTGCCTGGAGCCGACAGGGAGAGACCCAGTACTTC. This chain joins TRBV30 and TRBJ2-5; TRBD1 matches 7 bases. The CDR3 has 12 amino acids. Trimming at V came to 3 bases and at J to 4 bases, leaving 2 bases not matched to a gene. Germline loops: CDR1 GTSNPN, CDR2 SVGIG (reference sequence). The variable domain in full, with the rest retrieved from reference TRBV30 and TRBJ2-5, is SQTIHQWPATLVQPVGSPLSLECTVEGTSNPNLYWYRQAAGRGLQLLFYSVGIGQISSEVPQNLSASRPQDRQFILSSKKLLLSDSGFYLCAWSRQGETQYFGPGTRLLVL.

The gene calls are TRBV4-2 and TRBJ2-1, with 11 positions matching TRBD2. The CDR3 extends over 16 amino acids. CDR1 LGHNA and CDR2 YNFKEQ come from the germline V gene. V trimming: 1 base; J trimming: 3 bases; junction bases outside the gene matches: 2. CDR3 sequence reads: CASSQALAGDYNEQFF. As DNA, the CDR3 is TGTGCCAGCAGCCAAGCACTAGCGGGAGACTACAATGAGCAGTTCTTC.

This rearrangement joins TRBV19 to TRBJ1-1; no definite D call. Germline values: CDR1 LNHDA, CDR2 SQIVND (reference sequence). This CDR3 has 13 amino acids. V lost 5 bases and J lost 3, with 10 bases in between. The CDR3 DNA reads TGTGCCAGTAGTCAACAGTTCTACACTGAAGCTTTCTTT. This gives the protein CASSQQFYTEAFF.

This chain joins TRBV6-6 and TRBJ1-2, with 10 bases identical to TRBD1. The CDR3 loop spans 14 amino acids. The V gene end was trimmed by 5 bases and the J gene end by 8 bases; junction bases not matched to a gene: 8. From germline, CDR1 is MNHNY and CDR2 SVGAGI (reference sequence). DNA for the CDR3: TGTGCCAGCAGTCCGGGACAGGGGAGTAAGGGCTACACCTTC. It encodes CASSPGQGSKGYTF.

The chain links TRBV25-1 to TRBJ1-2, with 10 bases that match TRBD1. V trimming: 5 bases; J trimming: 6 bases; junction bases outside the gene matches: 9. There are 15 residues in the CDR3. Germline V gene sequence: CDR1 MGHDK, CDR2 SYGVNS. CDR3: CASSYPGQGMHGYTF. CDR3 in DNA: TGTGCCAGCAGTTATCCGGGACAGGGGATGCATGGCTACACCTTC.

The V and J genes are TRBV19 and TRBJ2-7; no reliable D call. Trimming removed 5 bases from V and 5 bases from J, with 19 bases in between. Germline V gene sequence: CDR1 LNHDA, CDR2 SQIVND (reference sequence). The CDR3 sequence is 15 residues long. The CDR3: CASSSHQNPENEQYF. CDR3 bases: TGTGCCAGTAGTTCTCACCAAAACCCTGAAAACGAGCAGTACTTC.

The chain couples TRBV7-9 to TRBJ2-7, with D possibly matching TRBD2 (6 bases). From germline, CDR1 is SEHNR and CDR2 FQNEAQ (reference sequence). This CDR3 comprises 13 residues. Trimming took 3 bases from V and 3 from J, leaving 9 bases between them. Here the CDR3 reads CASSFQEGYEQYF. CDR3 DNA: TGTGCCAGCAGCTTTCAGGAGGGCTACGAGCAGTACTTC.

This chain links TRBV21-1 with TRBJ2-2; the table's D call, TRBD2, was not checked against the DNA. TRBV21-1 is an annotated pseudogene. CDR3 size: 18 residues. The CDR3 DNA sequence: TGTGCCAGCAGCAAACCTCGGCCTAGCGAACCGAACACCGGGGAGCTGTTTTTT. As protein: CASSKPRPSEPNTGELFF.

The chain has TRBV18 and TRBJ1-4; 7 positions agree with TRBD1. The J segment lost 5 bases and the V segment lost 3 bases, leaving 6 bases of the junction unmatched. The CDR3 sequence is 15 residues long. In germline, CDR1 is KGHSH, CDR2 LQKENI. The CDR3 loop reads CASSPDRAGNEKLFF. CDR3 DNA: TGTGCCAGCTCACCCGACAGGGCGGGGAATGAAAAACTGTTTTTT.

Only a few counts were recorded for this clone. The chain is built from TRBV4-3 and TRBJ2-1, with 10 nucleotides matching TRBD1. The CDR3 is 16 residues long. V dropped 0 bases and J dropped 2; count of bases not matched to a gene: 1. Germline V lookup: CDR1 LGHNA, CDR2 YSLEER. The CDR3 protein is CASSQDGQGAYNEQFF. CDR3 DNA sequence: TGCGCCAGCAGCCAAGATGGACAGGGGGCCTACAATGAGCAGTTCTTC.

The genes are TRBV19 and TRBJ1-1; 7 nucleotides match TRBD1. CDR1 is LNHDA, CDR2 SQIVND, per germline (reference sequence). The trim removed 4 bases at V and 11 bases at J, leaving 7 bases unmatched. The CDR3 is 12 residues long. The CDR3 DNA sequence: TGTGCCAGTAGTACCCTACAGGGGCGCGCTTTCTTT. Translating it yields CASSTLQGRAFF.

The table lists this clone with a few counts. The genes are TRBV20-1 and TRBJ1-1, with 8 bases fitting TRBD1. This CDR3 contains 11 residues. The trim removed 7 bases at V and 11 bases at J, leaving 9 bases unmatched. Germline V gene data show CDR1 as DFQATT and CDR2 as SNEGSKA (reference sequence). CDR3: CSVLTGAEAFF. CDR3 nucleotides: TGCAGTGTCCTGACAGGGGCCGAGGCTTTCTTT.

In its sample, this clone was seen a few times. This chain links TRBV29-1 with TRBJ2-1; D may correspond to TRBD1 or TRBD2 (5 bases each). This CDR3 has 13 residues. Trimming removed 7 bases at V and 9 bases at J, with 19 bases between. Germline values: CDR1 SQVTM, CDR2 ANQGSEA. The CDR3 sequence is CSAVRTGPGEQFF. The CDR3 bases are TGCAGCGCCGTCCGGACGGGACCGGGTGAGCAGTTCTTC.

A few counts support this clone. The chain employs TRBV7-1 and TRBJ2-7; the match to TRBD2 covers 8 bases. TRBV7-1 is classed as an ORF, of uncertain function. With 5 bases clipped from V and 2 bases from J, the junction kept 5 bases outside the gene matches. The CDR3 is made up of 14 amino acids. The CDR3 is CASSLGLAPYEQYF. DNA of the CDR3: TGTGCCAGCAGCCTCGGACTAGCCCCCTACGAGCAGTACTTC.